This T cell receptor beta chain was captured by sequencing in a study of blood T cell repertoires in COVID-19. The junction had 4 bases not matched to a gene; V was cut back by 0 bases and J by 7 bases. Germline CDR1 reads SGHTA; CDR2 reads FQGNSA. CDR3 length: 15 amino acids. Clones were sequenced by immunoSEQ multiplex PCR, and TCRdb holds only the in-frame ones, with some missing. This table holds 200,000 to 250,000 clones, 82% found once. This clone has just one count. Sample: peripheral blood. The clonotype was recovered from a woman in her 70s with COVID-19, enrolled during active disease. The V and J genes are TRBV7-2 and TRBJ1-5, with 9 positions matching TRBD1. As DNA, the CDR3 is TGTGCCAGCAGCTTAGCCGGGACAGGGCACCAGCCCCAGCATTTT. Its translation is CASSLAGTGHQPQHF. The variable domain in full, with the rest retrieved from reference TRBV7-2 and TRBJ1-5, is GAGVSQSPSNKVTEKGKDVELRCDPISGHTALYWYRQSLGQGLEFLIYFQGNSAPDKSGLPSDRFSAERTGGSVSTLTIQRTQQEDSAVYLCASSLAGTGHQPQHFGDGTRLSIL.